These 11 T cell receptor beta chains share one sample of origin, sequenced in a study of tumor-infiltrating lymphocytes in primary liver carcinoma. Using a constant-region primer together with ProtoScript II reverse transcriptase, TCR beta cDNA was made from roughly 540 ng of total RNA. For TCR beta, libraries were produced by three nested multiplex PCR rounds using slightly modified ARM-PCR. Both of the initial two PCR rounds ran for around 10 cycles and employed TRBV1-TRBV30 forward primers alongside a C-beta reverse primer. TCRdb re-called the multiplex PCR reads with MiXCR, one entry per CDR3 protein. The sample contains 90,000 to 150,000 distinct CDR3 sequences, about 59% of which appear only once. Joint extraction of RNA and DNA used about 17-31 mg of bulk tissue that was unsorted. The sequenced material came from liver tumor tissue from sampling region 1. Sample subset: tumor region T1, superior pole. These receptors came from an older woman with primary liver carcinoma and hepatitis B virus infection.

This chain connects TRBV5-6 to TRBJ2-1; 9 nucleotides match TRBD1. Germline V CDR1 and CDR2: SGHDT, YYEEEE. With 6 bases clipped from V and 2 bases from J, the junction kept 6 bases outside the gene matches. This CDR3 spans 15 amino acids. CDR3 region: CASILGDRAYNEQFF. The CDR3 DNA sequence: TGTGCCAGCATCTTAGGGGACAGGGCCTACAATGAGCAGTTCTTC.

Turning to this clonotype: A much larger clone differs from this one at a single base, so this may be a read error. V usage is TRBV28 and J usage is TRBJ2-5; weak D call: TRBD2 (5 bases). Per germline, CDR1 MDHEN and CDR2 SYDVKM. The V and J ends lost 6 bases and 2 bases respectively, with 16 bases between them. This CDR3 contains 15 residues. The CDR3 here is CASRIARASQETQYF. CDR3 nucleotide sequence: TGTGCCAGCAGGATAGCGAGAGCGTCGCAAGAGACCCAGTACTTC.

A remark on this clonotype: The junction departs from the called germline gene at one end, perhaps through a read error. V and J are TRBV11-2 and TRBJ2-5; TRBD2 matches at 8 bases. Germline V lookup: CDR1 SGHAT, CDR2 FQNNGV. CDR3 size: 16 residues. The CDR3 DNA follows: TGTGCCAACAGCTTAGCTCGAGCGGGGGCCCGAGAGATCCAGTACTTC. Its translation is CANSLARAGAREIQYF.

Comments on this clonotype: At one end the junction does not follow the germline gene, possibly because of a read error. The V call is TRBV6-1, the J call TRBJ2-7; TRBD2 matches at 7 bases. Germline loops: CDR1 MNHNS, CDR2 SASEGT. The CDR3 is 16 amino acids. The CDR3 loop is CANSESRLRRDYEQYF. The CDR3 nucleotides read TGTGCCAACAGTGAAAGCAGGTTGCGTAGGGACTATGAGCAATACTTC.

The V and J genes are TRBV5-6 and TRBJ2-7; 7 positions agree with TRBD1. J lost 5 bases, V lost 9 bases, and 11 bases had no gene match. Germline-derived CDR1 and CDR2 are SGHDT and YYEEEE. This CDR3 contains 13 residues. This chain's CDR3 is CANCLVRGNEQYF. CDR3 nucleotide sequence: TGTGCCAACTGCTTGGTCAGGGGGAACGAGCAGTACTTC. Full variable domain (missing parts from reference TRBV5-6 and TRBJ2-7): DAGVTQSPTHLIKTRGQQVTLRCSPKSGHDTVSWYQQALGQGPQFIFQYYEEEERQRGNFPDRFSGHQFPNYSSELNVNALLLGDSALYLCANCLVRGNEQYFGPGTRLTVT.

With respect to this clonotype: Germline and junction disagree at one end, which may indicate a read error. The rearrangement links TRBV6-5 to TRBJ1-4; tentative D call: TRBD1 (6 bases). Per germline, CDR1 MNHEY and CDR2 SVGAGI. There are 14 residues in the CDR3. The CDR3 bases are TGTGTCAGCAGTTACAGGGAGCCCCGTGAAAAACCGTTTTTT. It encodes CVSSYREPREKPFF.

To note about this clonotype: No conserved phenylalanine or tryptophan is present at the end of the CDR3, so a read error is the likely explanation. This chain uses TRBV4-1 with TRBJ2-1; 7 bases agree with TRBD2. The CDR3 has 16 residues. With 1 base clipped from V and 2 bases from J, the junction kept 5 bases outside the gene matches. Per germline, CDR1 MGHRA and CDR2 YSYEKL. CDR3 sequence reads: CASSQGGGGPYNEQFL. The DNA of the CDR3 is TGCGCCAGCAGCCAAGGTGGCGGGGGTCCCTACAATGAGCAGTTCCTC.

This clonotype was picked up a small number of times. The V and J genes are TRBV5-1 and TRBJ2-1; TRBD2 might be the D (7 bases). V was cut by 6 bases and J by 4 bases, with 17 bases left in between. The CDR3 extends over 15 amino acids. Per the germline V gene, CDR1 is SGHRS and CDR2 is YFSETQ. CDR3 nucleotide sequence: TGCGCCAGCACCGCCCGGGGGGCAGGGTACAATGAGCAGTTCTTC. Its protein product is CASTARGAGYNEQFF.

Notes on this clonotype: A much larger clonotype is one base distant, so this may be a read error. The chain links TRBV6-6 to TRBJ2-1; TRBD2 might be the D (5 bases). Germline V lookup: CDR1 MNHNY, CDR2 SVGAGI (reference sequence). This CDR3 is 15 amino acids long. Trimming took 7 bases from V and 5 from J, leaving 18 bases between them. The CDR3 nucleotides read TGTGCCAGCAACTCCCCGGGAAGGGCCGACAATGAGCAGTTCTTC. It codes for CASNSPGRADNEQFF.

Points on this clonotype: One end of the junction does not line up with germline, which may come from a read error. This chain connects TRBV11-2 to TRBJ2-7; a weak D match, TRBD2 (6 bases). Germline loops: CDR1 SGHAT, CDR2 FQNNGV. This CDR3 spans 15 amino acids. CDR3 sequence (DNA): TGTGCCAGCAACTTAGCGGTACAGCCCTCCTACGAGCGGTACTTC. Translation gives CASNLAVQPSYERYF.

This clonotype was detected many times. The V gene is TRBV12-3 or TRBV12-4, the J gene TRBJ2-2; D may be TRBD2 (7 bases). V lost 6 bases and J 0 bases, leaving 14 bases between the germline ends. CDR3 length equals 16 residues. In DNA, the CDR3 is TGTGCCAGCAGCCAGGGGAGGGGATCGAACACCGGGGAGCTGTTTTTT. Translated: CASSQGRGSNTGELFF.